Following are 32 T cell receptor beta chains from one sample sequenced in a study of control samples from healthy donors and cancer patients. Clones were read by immunoSEQ multiplex PCR, and TCRdb kept only the in-frame ones, dropping some. The table has roughly 150,000 clones, roughly 90% seen once. Material: blood. The receptors come from a man aged 25-45 years in good health.

The J gene is TRBJ2-1, the V gene TRBV5-1, with D maybe TRBD2 (6 bases). The germline CDR1 and CDR2 sequences are SGHRS and YFSETQ. CDR3 length: 16 residues. The germline V and J ends were trimmed by 4 bases and 9 bases, with 23 bases remaining between them. CDR3 region: CASSLRPGTPTIEQFF. CDR3 bases: TGCGCCAGCAGCCTGCGTCCAGGGACTCCTACAATTGAGCAGTTCTTC.

This sequence joins TRBV13 and TRBJ2-1, with D unresolved. This CDR3 comprises 18 residues. The germline gives CDR1 PRHDT, CDR2 FYEKMQ (reference sequence). V shed 2 bases and J shed 9 bases, with 26 bases lying between them. DNA for the CDR3: TGTGCCAGCAGCTTACGTCCGGCCAGTGCAGTGATTAGGAGTGAGCAGTTCTTC. Its protein is CASSLRPASAVIRSEQFF.

The chain couples TRBV7-2 to TRBJ1-2, with D possibly being TRBD1 (6 bases). V was shortened by 6 bases and J by 0 bases, with 20 bases between the two germline ends. Germline V gives CDR1 SGHTA, CDR2 FQGNSA. This CDR3 comprises 17 residues. The CDR3 is CASSTRGGPKSNYGYTF. As DNA, the CDR3 is TGTGCCAGCAGTACACGCGGGGGCCCCAAGTCTAACTATGGCTACACCTTC. The full variable domain, rest sourced from reference TRBV7-2 and TRBJ1-2, is GAGVSQSPSNKVTEKGKDVELRCDPISGHTALYWYRQSLGQGLEFLIYFQGNSAPDKSGLPSDRFSAERTGGSVSTLTIQRTQQEDSAVYLCASSTRGGPKSNYGYTFGSGTRLTVV.

This clone was detected only once. J is TRBJ1-2 and V is TRBV4-1; D remains unclear. Trimming removed 2 bases from V and 5 bases from J, with 12 bases in between. In germline, CDR1 is MGHRA, CDR2 YSYEKL. The CDR3 has 14 residues. CDR3 DNA sequence: TGCGCCAGCAGCCAACAAAGAGCATGGTATGGCTACACCTTC. This sequence encodes CASSQQRAWYGYTF.

This chain uses TRBV2 with TRBJ1-3; D possibly corresponds to TRBD1 (6 bases). Germline values: CDR1 SNHLY, CDR2 FYNNEI. V lost 5 bases and J 1 base, leaving 9 bases between the germline ends. This CDR3 has 14 amino acids. The CDR3 region has the DNA TGTGCCAGCAGTACAGGGATTTCTGGAAACACCATATATTTT. It specifies CASSTGISGNTIYF.

This clone was detected only a few times. V usage is TRBV2 and J usage is TRBJ2-5; 7 bases map to TRBD2. CDR1 is SNHLY, CDR2 FYNNEI, per germline. The V gene end was trimmed by 2 bases and the J gene end by 2 bases; junction bases not matched to a gene: 11. CDR3 length: 17 amino acids. Written as DNA, the CDR3 is TGTGCCAGCAGTGAAAGGGCTTTGGGGAGGGAACAAGAGACCCAGTACTTC. Translating it yields CASSERALGREQETQYF.

This clone has just one count. This sequence joins TRBV18 and TRBJ2-1; TRBD2 aligns across 9 bases. The CDR3 totals 16 residues. J was trimmed by 10 bases and V by 3 bases; bases with no gene match: 13. Germline loops: CDR1 KGHSH, CDR2 LQKENI. CDR3: CASSPPSGGGAGEQFF. The CDR3, as DNA: TGTGCCAGCTCACCCCCAAGCGGCGGGGGGGCCGGGGAGCAGTTCTTC.

V is TRBV7-2 and J is TRBJ2-3; 7 nucleotides match TRBD2. Germline trimming cut 2 bases from V and 3 bases from J; bases unmatched to any gene: 8. The CDR3 extends over 16 amino acids. Germline V gene lookup returns CDR1 SGHTA and CDR2 FQGNSA. The CDR3 nucleotides read TGTGCCAGCAGCTTACAAGCGGGCGGGGGTACAGATACGCAGTATTTT. Translating it yields CASSLQAGGGTDTQYF.

The rearrangement uses TRBV5-4 and TRBJ1-1; no clear D gene. The CDR3 sequence is 16 residues long. CDR1 is SGHNT, CDR2 YYREEE, per germline (reference sequence). Trimming cost V 0 bases and J 6 bases, with 18 bases left between them. This CDR3 reads CASSLAQGSGRPEAFF. In nucleotides, the CDR3 is TGTGCCAGCAGCTTGGCTCAAGGGTCAGGACGGCCTGAAGCTTTCTTT.

The chain joins TRBV6-6 to TRBJ2-3; D gene uncertain. The V gene lost 7 bases and the J gene lost 5 bases, with 16 bases spanning the gap. This CDR3 comprises 14 residues. From germline, CDR1 is MNHNY and CDR2 SVGAGI (reference sequence). The CDR3 coding sequence is TGTGCCAGCATAGTACCAGGCGTTGTAGATACGCAGTATTTT. Its protein is CASIVPGVVDTQYF.

The rearrangement links TRBV7-2 to TRBJ2-7; D remains unclear. Trimming took 4 bases from V and 4 from J, leaving 8 bases between them. The V gene's germline CDR1 is SGHTA and CDR2 FQGNSA. The CDR3 totals 12 residues. DNA of the CDR3: TGTGCCAGCAGCTACGCCGGTTACGAGCAGTACTTC. It yields the protein CASSYAGYEQYF.

This clone was seen just once. The chain uses TRBV15 and TRBJ2-3; no clear D gene. Trimming left V 0 bases short and J 4 bases short, with 11 bases between. This CDR3 region has 15 residues. Germline CDR1 and CDR2: LNHNV and YYDKDF (reference sequence). The CDR3 protein is CATSRDQALADTQYF. DNA of the CDR3: TGTGCCACCAGCAGAGATCAGGCCCTTGCAGATACGCAGTATTTT.

In regard to this clone: Different DNA sequences within this sample yield the same CDR3. The genes are TRBV11-2 and TRBJ2-3, with a weak D call TRBD1 (6 bases). CDR3 length equals 18 residues. With 1 base removed from V and 2 bases from J, the gap between germline ends came to 19 bases. Germline-derived CDR1 and CDR2 are SGHAT and FQNNGV. The CDR3 is CASSLGPNDRRVTDTQYF. The CDR3 DNA sequence: TGTGCCAGCAGCTTAGGGCCCAATGACAGGCGGGTCACAGATACGCAGTATTTT.

The gene calls are TRBV29-1 and TRBJ1-2; the D is unclear. The CDR3 sequence is 13 residues long. Germline CDR1 reads SQVTM; CDR2 reads ANQGSEA. Trimming left V 6 bases short and J 2 bases short, with 13 bases between. The CDR3, as DNA: TGCAGCGTATGGACCGAACAAAACTATGGCTACACCTTC. Amino acid sequence: CSVWTEQNYGYTF.

The chain combines TRBV30 with TRBJ2-2, with TRBD2 matching over 11 bases. With V trimmed by 1 base and J by 3 bases, 13 bases remained unmatched. CDR1 and CDR2 from the germline V gene are GTSNPN and SVGIG (reference sequence). The CDR3 totals 19 residues. The CDR3 bases are TGTGCCTGGAGTGCCCGAGGTGTTAGCGGGAGGGCCCACACCGGGGAGCTGTTTTTT. It translates to CAWSARGVSGRAHTGELFF.

The V call is TRBV7-9, the J call TRBJ2-7, with a possible D match to TRBD1 (6 bases). The germline V gene has CDR1 SEHNR and CDR2 FQNEAQ (reference sequence). The CDR3 covers 16 residues. Trimming took off 5 bases at V and 2 bases at J, with 19 bases between the two ends. CDR3 DNA: TGTGCCAGCAGCCAACCACAGGGATACCCCACCTACGAGCAGTACTTC. It translates to CASSQPQGYPTYEQYF.

The rearrangement uses TRBV30 and TRBJ2-1, with D maybe TRBD2 (5 bases). Germline-derived CDR1 and CDR2 are GTSNPN and SVGIG (reference sequence). This CDR3 is 15 amino acids long. V lost 0 bases to trimming and J lost 3 bases, with 12 bases between them. The CDR3 sequence is CAWSVDGNYYNEQFF. Here the CDR3 DNA reads TGTGCCTGGAGTGTAGACGGGAACTACTACAATGAGCAGTTCTTC.

CDR3 in DNA: TGTGCCACCAGTGATACACGGACAGACGACTATGGCTACACCTTC. Translation gives CATSDTRTDDYGYTF. The chain couples TRBV24-1 to TRBJ1-2; the D gene is possibly TRBD1 (6 bases). The V gene's germline CDR1 is KGHDR and CDR2 SFDVKD. The CDR3 runs 15 residues. Between the trimmed V and J ends, which lost 3 bases and 3 bases, there was a span of 13 bases.

This rearrangement joins TRBV2 to TRBJ2-7; 10 bases line up with TRBD2. Losses at the gene ends were 7 bases for V and 5 bases for J; bases not matched to a gene: 8. CDR1 and CDR2 from the germline V gene are SNHLY and FYNNEI. This CDR3 spans 14 amino acids. The CDR3 DNA is TGTGCCAGCAAAGGCCGGCTAGCGGGGGACGAGCAGTACTTC. It codes for CASKGRLAGDEQYF.

The genes are TRBV18 and TRBJ2-3, with D hard to call. The V and J ends lost 1 base and 1 base respectively, with 9 bases between them. Germline-derived CDR1 and CDR2 are KGHSH and LQKENI. There are 15 residues in the CDR3. The CDR3 reads CASSPQGLGTDTQYF. CDR3 DNA sequence: TGTGCCAGCTCACCACAGGGTTTGGGCACAGATACGCAGTATTTT. Together with reference TRBV18 and TRBJ2-3, the CDR3 gives the full variable domain: NAGVMQNPRHLVRRRGQEARLRCSPMKGHSHVYWYRQLPEEGLKFMVYLQKENIIDESGMPKERFSAEFPKEGPSILRIQQVVRGDSAAYFCASSPQGLGTDTQYFGPGTRLTVL.

The chain has TRBV7-2 and TRBJ2-3; a possible D gene is TRBD2 (6 bases). With 0 bases removed from V and 2 bases from J, the gap between germline ends came to 6 bases. Germline CDR1 SGHTA, CDR2 FQGNSA. The CDR3 sequence is 14 residues long. The CDR3 nucleotides are TGTGCCAGCAGCTTAGCGGACTACACAGATACGCAGTATTTT. The encoded protein is CASSLADYTDTQYF. The full variable domain, completed using reference TRBV7-2 and TRBJ2-3, is GAGVSQSPSNKVTEKGKDVELRCDPISGHTALYWYRQSLGQGLEFLIYFQGNSAPDKSGLPSDRFSAERTGGSVSTLTIQRTQQEDSAVYLCASSLADYTDTQYFGPGTRLTVL.

This chain uses TRBV7-8 with TRBJ2-2; D perhaps matches TRBD1 (5 bases). Germline lookup yields CDR1 SGHVS and CDR2 FQNEAQ. CDR3 length: 15 amino acids. V was cut by 3 bases and J by 12 bases, with 20 bases left in between. CDR3 sequence: CASSFENSSKGKLFF. CDR3 DNA sequence: TGTGCCAGCAGCTTCGAGAACAGCTCGAAGGGGAAGCTGTTTTTT.

This chain joins TRBV9 and TRBJ2-2, with TRBD2 matching over 8 bases. Germline lookup yields CDR1 SGDLS and CDR2 YYNGEE. V lost 4 bases and J lost 1; bases outside the gene matches: 15. The CDR3 extends over 19 amino acids. This chain's CDR3 is CASSHAAEIAGRNTGELFF. DNA of the CDR3: TGTGCCAGCAGCCACGCGGCCGAAATAGCGGGAAGGAACACCGGGGAGCTGTTTTTT.

About this clone itself: Other DNA sequences in the sample encode the same CDR3. V is TRBV6-2 or TRBV6-3 and J is TRBJ2-4, with a weak D call TRBD1 (6 bases). V lost 0 bases and J 1 base, leaving 7 bases between the germline ends. Per germline, CDR1 MNHEY and CDR2 SVGEGT. CDR3 length: 15 amino acids. The CDR3 sequence: CASSYSDRAKNIQYF. The CDR3 DNA reads as TGTGCCAGCAGTTACTCTGACAGGGCCAAAAACATTCAGTACTTC.

This rearrangement joins TRBV25-1 to TRBJ1-1, with D perhaps matching TRBD1 (5 bases). The V and J ends lost 11 bases and 3 bases respectively, with 16 bases between them. The CDR3 is 13 residues long. CDR1 is MGHDK, CDR2 SYGVNS, per germline. CDR3 sequence: CAASGGWDTEAFF. The CDR3 DNA reads as TGTGCCGCCAGCGGGGGTTGGGACACTGAAGCTTTCTTT.

The chain has TRBV21-1 and TRBJ1-2. TRBV21-1 is assigned pseudogene status. The CDR3 covers 16 residues. The CDR3 protein is CASSKGLIVANYGYTF. DNA for the CDR3: TGTGCCAGCAGCAAAGGGCTAATAGTGGCTAACTATGGCTACACCTTC.

V gene TRBV19 combines with J gene TRBJ1-5; D perhaps matches TRBD1 (5 bases). Deletions cut 3 bases from V and 2 bases from J, with 11 bases between. The CDR3 covers 15 residues. Looked up from germline, CDR1 is LNHDA and CDR2 is SQIVND (reference sequence). CDR3 sequence (DNA): TGTGCCAGTAGTATGATCCAGGGTGGCAATCAGCCCCAGCATTTT. Residues: CASSMIQGGNQPQHF.

This clone was seen just once. J is TRBJ2-7 and V is TRBV6-2 or TRBV6-3, with D unclear. Trimming cost V 4 bases and J 3 bases, with 4 bases left between them. The CDR3 consists of 11 residues. Germline CDR1 is MNHEY and CDR2 is SVGEGT. The CDR3: CASSLGYEQYF. CDR3 coding DNA: TGTGCCAGCAGTTTGGGCTACGAGCAGTACTTC.

This chain joins TRBV4-3 and TRBJ2-5, with 8 bases identical to TRBD2. From germline, CDR1 is LGHNA and CDR2 YSLEER. The CDR3 has 15 residues. With V trimmed by 5 bases and J by 5 bases, 10 bases remained unmatched. The CDR3 region is CASSLRAGGGETQYF. DNA of the CDR3: TGCGCCAGCAGCTTAAGGGCGGGAGGAGGGGAGACCCAGTACTTC.

This chain connects TRBV18 to TRBJ1-1; D is possibly TRBD1 (5 bases). Germline CDR1 is KGHSH and CDR2 is LQKENI. This CDR3 comprises 14 residues. The V end was cut by 0 bases, the J end by 5 bases, with 10 bases between. CDR3 bases: TGTGCCAGCTCACCACCGGGGCTGGGGACTGAAGCTTTCTTT. Protein sequence: CASSPPGLGTEAFF.

This clone was seen once. The chain joins TRBV5-6 to TRBJ1-1, with D uncertain. The CDR3 loop spans 13 amino acids. V was pared by 4 bases and J by 7 bases, with 14 bases between. Germline lookup yields CDR1 SGHDT and CDR2 YYEEEE. CDR3 loop: CASSSRTVDEAFF. In nucleotides, the CDR3 is TGTGCCAGCAGCAGCAGGACGGTGGATGAAGCTTTCTTT.

The rearrangement links TRBV5-4 to TRBJ2-7; possibly TRBD1 or TRBD2 for D (5 bases each). Looked up from germline, CDR1 is SGHNT and CDR2 is YYREEE (reference sequence). V dropped 4 bases and J dropped 6 bases, with 20 bases sitting between them. The CDR3 is 15 amino acids. The CDR3 is CASSPGEGRPLEQYF. The CDR3 bases are TGTGCCAGCAGCCCCGGAGAGGGGAGACCCCTCGAGCAGTACTTC.